The rows below give T cell receptor beta chains drawn from one sample of a study of blood T cell repertoires in COVID-19. This table comes from immunoSEQ multiplex PCR, and its TCRdb copy is limited to in-frame clones, with some not included. Of 150,000 to 200,000 clones in the sample, approximately 87% were seen once. Specimen: peripheral blood. The origin of the receptors is a man aged 35 to 55 with active or convalescent COVID-19. Each CDR3 is given with its conserved first and last residue. Fields, in order: D gene, clone size, J gene, V gene, CDR3 protein, CDR3 DNA. The D gene is left open where the match is weak. Size is stated for part of the rows, as once, few or many counts, or as a class when the clone is expanded.

D gene: TRBD2
clone size: -
J gene: TRBJ2-5
V gene: TRBV28
CDR3 protein: CASSFNTGTRETQYF
CDR3 DNA: TGTGCCAGCAGTTTTAACACCGGGACTAGGGAGACCCAGTACTTC

D gene: TRBD1
clone size: -
J gene: TRBJ1-2
V gene: TRBV5-6
CDR3 protein: CASSLGPGQGADYGYTF
CDR3 DNA: TGTGCCAGCAGCTTGGGCCCTGGGCAGGGGGCGGACTATGGCTACACCTTC

D gene: TRBD2
clone size: -
J gene: TRBJ2-3
V gene: TRBV15
CDR3 protein: CATSRDTAGGRSTQYF
CDR3 DNA: TGTGCCACCAGCAGAGATACAGCGGGGGGGCGGAGTACGCAGTATTTT

D gene: TRBD1
clone size: -
J gene: TRBJ1-1
V gene: TRBV6-5
CDR3 protein: CASSPWDRSNTEAFF
CDR3 DNA: TGTGCCAGCAGTCCCTGGGACAGGTCGAACACTGAAGCTTTCTTT

D gene: TRBD1
clone size: -
J gene: TRBJ1-4
V gene: TRBV27
CDR3 protein: CASRYAGQSNEKLFF
CDR3 DNA: TGTGCCAGCCGGTACGCGGGACAGAGTAATGAAAAACTGTTTTTT

D gene: TRBD2
clone size: -
J gene: TRBJ2-1
V gene: TRBV10-3
CDR3 protein: CAISNSGGEQFF
CDR3 DNA: TGTGCCATCAGTAATAGCGGGGGGGAGCAGTTCTTC

D gene: TRBD1
clone size: -
J gene: TRBJ1-1
V gene: TRBV5-5
CDR3 protein: CASSWVTGTNTEAFF
CDR3 DNA: TGTGCCAGCAGCTGGGTGACAGGGACGAACACTGAAGCTTTCTTT

D gene: -
clone size: once
J gene: TRBJ1-6
V gene: TRBV5-1
CDR3 protein: CASTLWGGGNSPLHF
CDR3 DNA: TGCGCCAGCACGTTGTGGGGGGGTGGGAATTCACCCCTCCACTTT

D gene: -
clone size: -
J gene: TRBJ2-3
V gene: TRBV2
CDR3 protein: CASRSNTDTQYF
CDR3 DNA: TGTGCCAGCAGGTCAAACACAGATACGCAGTATTTT

D gene: -
clone size: -
J gene: TRBJ2-2
V gene: TRBV4-1
CDR3 protein: CASSQLLLINTGELFF
CDR3 DNA: TGCGCCAGCAGCCAATTGTTACTTATAAACACCGGGGAGCTGTTTTTT

D gene: -
clone size: -
J gene: TRBJ2-1
V gene: TRBV20-1
CDR3 protein: CSAPTGYEQFF
CDR3 DNA: TGCAGTGCTCCGACTGGCTATGAGCAGTTCTTC

D gene: -
clone size: -
J gene: TRBJ2-7
V gene: TRBV18
CDR3 protein: CASSPLGAREQYF
CDR3 DNA: TGTGCCAGCTCACCACTAGGGGCGAGAGAGCAGTACTTC

D gene: TRBD1
clone size: -
J gene: TRBJ1-4
V gene: TRBV4-1
CDR3 protein: CASSQGGTGDEKLFF
CDR3 DNA: TGCGCCAGCAGCCAAGGGGGGACAGGGGATGAAAAACTGTTTTTT

D gene: TRBD1
clone size: -
J gene: TRBJ1-2
V gene: TRBV7-2
CDR3 protein: CASSAQGQSYGYTF
CDR3 DNA: TGTGCCAGCAGCGCACAGGGACAGTCCTATGGCTACACCTTC

D gene: -
clone size: -
J gene: TRBJ2-2
V gene: TRBV6-1
CDR3 protein: CASSEQGIGELFF
CDR3 DNA: TGTGCCAGCAGTGAACAGGGGATCGGGGAGCTGTTTTTT

D gene: TRBD1
clone size: -
J gene: TRBJ1-1
V gene: TRBV29-1
CDR3 protein: CSVGPPPSGQLNTEAFF
CDR3 DNA: TGCAGCGTTGGTCCCCCCCCCTCGGGACAGTTGAACACTGAAGCTTTCTTT

D gene: -
clone size: -
J gene: TRBJ2-1
V gene: TRBV4-2
CDR3 protein: CASSNGQAYNEQFF
CDR3 DNA: TGTGCCAGCAGCAACGGACAAGCCTACAATGAGCAGTTCTTC

D gene: TRBD1
clone size: -
J gene: TRBJ2-7
V gene: TRBV7-2
CDR3 protein: CASSLSGQGPYEQYF
CDR3 DNA: TGTGCCAGCAGCCTGTCGGGACAGGGACCCTACGAGCAGTACTTC

D gene: -
clone size: -
J gene: TRBJ2-7
V gene: TRBV19
CDR3 protein: CASRNVAGGVEQYF
CDR3 DNA: TGTGCCAGTAGGAATGTGGCAGGAGGGGTCGAGCAGTACTTC

D gene: -
clone size: -
J gene: TRBJ1-4
V gene: TRBV30
CDR3 protein: CAWSVTGEKLFF
CDR3 DNA: TGTGCCTGGAGTGTAACCGGGGAAAAACTGTTTTTT

D gene: TRBD1
clone size: once
J gene: TRBJ1-2
V gene: TRBV2
CDR3 protein: CASSTWTGDNYGYTF
CDR3 DNA: TGTGCCAGCAGTACCTGGACAGGCGATAACTATGGCTACACCTTC

D gene: -
clone size: -
J gene: TRBJ1-1
V gene: TRBV5-6
CDR3 protein: CASSRGTEAFF
CDR3 DNA: TGTGCCAGCTCAAGGGGGACTGAAGCTTTCTTT

D gene: -
clone size: -
J gene: TRBJ1-3
V gene: TRBV28
CDR3 protein: CASRSAGAETGNTIYF
CDR3 DNA: TGTGCCAGCAGGTCTGCAGGGGCGGAAACTGGAAACACCATATATTTT

D gene: -
clone size: few
J gene: TRBJ1-3
V gene: TRBV3-1/TRBV3-2
CDR3 protein: CASTPSGGGNTIYF
CDR3 DNA: TGTGCCAGCACCCCCTCAGGAGGGGGAAACACCATATATTTT

D gene: -
clone size: -
J gene: TRBJ1-5
V gene: TRBV2
CDR3 protein: CASSQDSPNQPQHF
CDR3 DNA: TGTGCCAGCAGCCAAGACAGCCCCAATCAGCCCCAGCATTTT

D gene: TRBD1
clone size: -
J gene: TRBJ1-5
V gene: TRBV15
CDR3 protein: CATNRDRNQPQHF
CDR3 DNA: TGTGCCACAAACCGGGACAGAAATCAGCCCCAGCATTTT

D gene: -
clone size: -
J gene: TRBJ2-2
V gene: TRBV7-6
CDR3 protein: CASSLDLYFRGKTNTGELFF
CDR3 DNA: TGTGCCAGCAGCTTAGATTTGTATTTCAGGGGAAAGACGAACACCGGGGAGCTGTTTTTT

D gene: -
clone size: few
J gene: TRBJ1-3
V gene: TRBV6-5
CDR3 protein: CASSYLRPVSGNTIYF
CDR3 DNA: TGTGCCAGCAGTTACCTCAGGCCAGTCTCTGGAAACACCATATATTTT

D gene: -
clone size: once
J gene: TRBJ1-2
V gene: TRBV7-2
CDR3 protein: CASSLGGLNYGYTF
CDR3 DNA: TGTGCCAGCAGCTTGGGAGGGCTCAACTATGGCTACACCTTC

D gene: TRBD2
clone size: -
J gene: TRBJ2-1
V gene: TRBV28
CDR3 protein: CASTLPVYSGGYNEQFF
CDR3 DNA: TGTGCCAGCACCCTTCCCGTTTATAGCGGGGGGTACAATGAGCAGTTCTTC

D gene: -
clone size: -
J gene: TRBJ2-7
V gene: TRBV18
CDR3 protein: CASSPPGFSYEQYF
CDR3 DNA: TGTGCCAGCTCACCACCCGGGTTTTCCTACGAGCAGTACTTC

D gene: TRBD1
clone size: -
J gene: TRBJ1-3
V gene: TRBV3-1/TRBV3-2
CDR3 protein: CASSQGDRVSGNTIYF
CDR3 DNA: TGTGCCAGCAGCCAAGGGGACAGGGTGTCTGGAAACACCATATATTTT

D gene: TRBD1
clone size: -
J gene: TRBJ1-2
V gene: TRBV2
CDR3 protein: CASSTPRTGWVYGYTF
CDR3 DNA: TGTGCCAGCAGTACACCAAGGACAGGGTGGGTCTATGGCTACACCTTC

D gene: TRBD1
clone size: -
J gene: TRBJ1-2
V gene: TRBV5-8
CDR3 protein: CASSRRQGAEGYTF
CDR3 DNA: TGTGCCAGCAGCCGACGACAGGGGGCGGAAGGCTACACCTTC

D gene: -
clone size: -
J gene: TRBJ2-5
V gene: TRBV4-1
CDR3 protein: CASSQGRNLGRETQYF
CDR3 DNA: TGCGCCAGCAGCCAAGGACGGAATTTGGGGCGGGAGACCCAGTACTTC

D gene: -
clone size: -
J gene: TRBJ1-5
V gene: TRBV9
CDR3 protein: CASSVDLDQPQHF
CDR3 DNA: TGTGCCAGCAGCGTAGACTTAGATCAGCCCCAGCATTTT

D gene: TRBD1
clone size: few
J gene: TRBJ2-7
V gene: TRBV11-2
CDR3 protein: CASSLGPGQGSYEQYF
CDR3 DNA: TGTGCCAGCAGCTTGGGCCCCGGACAGGGCTCCTACGAGCAGTACTTC

D gene: -
clone size: -
J gene: TRBJ1-2
V gene: TRBV19
CDR3 protein: CASSIPRTGKGWRGYTF
CDR3 DNA: TGTGCCAGTAGTATTCCCCGCACAGGGAAGGGTTGGAGGGGCTACACCTTC

D gene: -
clone size: -
J gene: TRBJ2-7
V gene: TRBV30
CDR3 protein: CAWRQAGDEQYF
CDR3 DNA: TGTGCCTGGAGACAGGCAGGGGACGAGCAGTACTTC

D gene: -
clone size: once
J gene: TRBJ2-1
V gene: TRBV6-5
CDR3 protein: CASSTRRGYNEQFF
CDR3 DNA: TGTGCCAGCAGCACCCGTCGGGGTTACAATGAGCAGTTCTTC

D gene: TRBD1
clone size: -
J gene: TRBJ2-7
V gene: TRBV7-3
CDR3 protein: CASRSSGTGGEQYF
CDR3 DNA: TGTGCCAGCAGGTCATCCGGGACAGGGGGCGAGCAGTACTTC